The present T cell receptor beta chain was sequenced within a study of T cells in Graves' hyperthyroidism and ophthalmopathy. Authors of the study amplified TCR beta CDR3 regions from RNA transcripts. First-round RT-PCR of the TCR CDR3 relied on the HTBI primer set. From the multiplex PCR reads, TCRdb called clonotypes with MiXCR, one entry per CDR3 protein. The table has about 520,000 distinct CDR3 sequences, roughly a quarter seen once; the top ten hold approximately 10%. CDR3 length: 16 residues. The J segment lost 0 bases and the V segment lost 6 bases, leaving 11 bases of the junction unmatched. The germline CDR1 and CDR2 sequences are DFQATT and SNEGSKA (reference sequence). There are many counts of this clonotype.

The rearrangement links TRBV20-1 to TRBJ2-5, with 9 bases aligning to TRBD2. The source material was blood. The sequence was obtained from a woman in her twenties or thirties with Graves' ophthalmopathy. CDR3 in DNA: TGCAGTGCGGTCGACGTTAGCGGGGGAAACCAAGAGACCCAGTACTTC. It codes for CSAVDVSGGNQETQYF.